One sample yielded the 3 T cell receptor beta chains listed below, sequenced in a study of CD8 T cells in Susac syndrome. Random hexamers served to reverse transcribe roughly 0.5 to 1 ug RNA. TCRdb called the immunoSEQ multiplex PCR reads again in MiXCR, with one record for every CDR3 protein. In the table there are approximately 180,000 distinct CDR3 sequences, 90% to 97% of which are singletons. Sequencing was performed on CD4+ T cells from PBMCs. These receptors originate from a human donor with multiple sclerosis.

This clonotype occurred once. This sequence joins TRBV6-1 and TRBJ1-6, with D tentatively TRBD1 (6 bases). The V and J ends lost 6 bases and 7 bases respectively, with 25 bases between them. There are 18 residues in the CDR3. CDR1 and CDR2 (germline): MNHNS, SASEGT. DNA of the CDR3: TGTGCCAGCAGCCCCTACGGCCACAGGGTAGTAGGCAATTCACCCCTCCACTTT. Protein product: CASSPYGHRVVGNSPLHF.

Concerning this clonotype: The junction shows a germline mismatch at one end, possibly a read error. The rearrangement joins TRBV29-1 to TRBJ1-2; TRBD1 agrees at 8 bases. This CDR3 is built from 11 residues. Germline assignment: CDR1 SQVTM and CDR2 ANQGSEA. The CDR3 reads CSADYLTGQGF. In DNA, the CDR3 is TGCAGCGCCGACTACTTAACAGGACAGGGTTTC.

The rearrangement uses TRBV7-2 and TRBJ2-7, with 8 nucleotides matching TRBD1. Per germline, CDR1 SGHTA and CDR2 FQGNSA. V was clipped by 4 bases and J by 5 bases; unmatched bases: 7. This CDR3 has 14 amino acids. The chain's CDR3 is CASSSRTGSHEQYF. The CDR3 DNA reads as TGTGCCAGCAGCTCGAGGACAGGGAGCCACGAGCAGTACTTC.